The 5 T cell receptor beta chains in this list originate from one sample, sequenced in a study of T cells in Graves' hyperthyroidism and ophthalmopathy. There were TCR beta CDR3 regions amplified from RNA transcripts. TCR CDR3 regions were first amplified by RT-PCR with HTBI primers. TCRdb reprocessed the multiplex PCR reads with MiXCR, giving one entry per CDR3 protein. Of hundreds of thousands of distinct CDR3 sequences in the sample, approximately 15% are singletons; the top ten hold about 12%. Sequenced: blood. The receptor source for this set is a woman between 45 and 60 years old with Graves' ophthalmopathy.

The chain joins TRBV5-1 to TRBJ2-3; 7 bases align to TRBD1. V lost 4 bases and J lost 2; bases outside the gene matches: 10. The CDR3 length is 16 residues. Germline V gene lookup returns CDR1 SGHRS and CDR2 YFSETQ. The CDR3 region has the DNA TGCGCCAGCAGCAATAAGCCGGGACAGACCACAGATACGCAGTATTTT. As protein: CASSNKPGQTTDTQYF.

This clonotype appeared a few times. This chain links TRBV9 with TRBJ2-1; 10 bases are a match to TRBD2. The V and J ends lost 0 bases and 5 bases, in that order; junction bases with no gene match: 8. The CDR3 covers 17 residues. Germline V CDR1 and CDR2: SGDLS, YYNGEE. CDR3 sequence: CASSVDLLAGVNNEQFF. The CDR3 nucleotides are TGTGCCAGCAGCGTAGACCTCCTAGCGGGGGTAAACAATGAGCAGTTCTTC.

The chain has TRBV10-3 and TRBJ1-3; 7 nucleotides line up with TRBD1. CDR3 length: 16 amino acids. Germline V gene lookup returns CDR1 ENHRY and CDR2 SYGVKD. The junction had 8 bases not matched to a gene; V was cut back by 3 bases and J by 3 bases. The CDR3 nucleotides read TGTGCCATCAGTGATAAGACAGGGTTCTTTGGAAACACCATATATTTT. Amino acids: CAISDKTGFFGNTIYF.

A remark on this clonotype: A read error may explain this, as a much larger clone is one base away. This chain's CDR3 is CSARAVQRNTDKQYF. The CDR3 nucleotides are TGCAGTGCTAGAGCGGTCCAGCGGAACACAGATAAGCAGTATTTT. The chain is built from TRBV20-1 and TRBJ2-3; the D gene is possibly TRBD2 (5 bases). This CDR3 region has 15 residues. From germline, CDR1 is DFQATT and CDR2 SNEGSKA (reference sequence).

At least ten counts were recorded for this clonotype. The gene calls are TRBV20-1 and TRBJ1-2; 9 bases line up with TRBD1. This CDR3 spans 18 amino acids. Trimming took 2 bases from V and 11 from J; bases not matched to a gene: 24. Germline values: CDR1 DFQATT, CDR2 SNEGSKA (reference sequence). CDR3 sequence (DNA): TGCAGTGCTAGAAGTGTGACAGGGGGGCTCTCCTCCCGTTTCGGGTACACCTTC. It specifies CSARSVTGGLSSRFGYTF.